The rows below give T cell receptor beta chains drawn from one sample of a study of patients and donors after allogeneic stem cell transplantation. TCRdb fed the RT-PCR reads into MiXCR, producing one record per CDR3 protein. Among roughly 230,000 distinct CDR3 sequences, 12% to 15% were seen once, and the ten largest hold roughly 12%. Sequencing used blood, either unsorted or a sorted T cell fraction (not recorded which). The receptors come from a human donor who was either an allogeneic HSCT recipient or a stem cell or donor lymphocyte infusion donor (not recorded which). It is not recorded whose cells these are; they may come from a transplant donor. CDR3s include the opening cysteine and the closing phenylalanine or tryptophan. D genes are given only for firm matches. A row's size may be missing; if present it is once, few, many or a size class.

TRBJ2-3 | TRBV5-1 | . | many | TGCGCCAGCGAAAAGTGGGGCAACACAGATACGCAGTATTTT | CASEKWGNTDTQYF
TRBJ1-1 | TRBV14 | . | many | TGTGCCAGCAGCCAAGAGGGAACCACTGAAGCTTTCTTT | CASSQEGTTEAFF
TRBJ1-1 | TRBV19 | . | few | TGTGCCAGTAGTATAAAAGGAGGGTTCACTGAAGCTTTCTTT | CASSIKGGFTEAFF
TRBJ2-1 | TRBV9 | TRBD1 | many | TGTGCCAGCAGCGCCGGGACAGGGGGGGATGAGCAGTTCTTC | CASSAGTGGDEQFF
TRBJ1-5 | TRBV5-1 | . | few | TGCGCCAGCAGCTGGGCCCTTCCATCAGGCAGCAATCAGCCCCAGCATTTT | CASSWALPSGSNQPQHF
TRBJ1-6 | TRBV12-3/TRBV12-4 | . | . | TGTGCCAGCAGTTTAGCGGGAGAGGCGCGATCACCCCTCCACTTT | CASSLAGEARSPLHF
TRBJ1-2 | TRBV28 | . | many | TGTGCCAGCAGACGGGGGAGTTATGACTATGGCTACACCTTC | CASRRGSYDYGYTF
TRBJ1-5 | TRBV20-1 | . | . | TGCAGTGCTCCTGACACTTTTAGCAATCAGCCCCAGCATTTT | CSAPDTFSNQPQHF
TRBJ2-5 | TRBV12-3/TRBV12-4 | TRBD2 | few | TGTGCCAGCAGTTTACTAGCGGGAGGCTGGACGCAAGAGACCCAGTACTTC | CASSLLAGGWTQETQYF
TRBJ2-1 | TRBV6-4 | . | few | TGTGCCAGCAGTGTCATAGCGGACTCCTACAATGAGCAGTTCTTC | CASSVIADSYNEQFF
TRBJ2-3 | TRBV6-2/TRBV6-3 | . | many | TGTGCCAGCAGTTACCCCCCGACAGGCGGGGTGGGAAGTACGCAGTATTTT | CASSYPPTGGVGSTQYF
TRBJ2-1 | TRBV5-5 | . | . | TGTGCCAGCAGCTTGTTTGGGGCGGGGTTCTTC | CASSLFGAGFF
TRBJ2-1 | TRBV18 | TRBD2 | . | TGTGCCAGCTCACCACTAGGTGGGAGGGGTCGTACCCCCGTCTACAATGAGCAGTTCTTC | CASSPLGGRGRTPVYNEQFF
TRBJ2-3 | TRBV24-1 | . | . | TGTGCCACCAGTGATTTGGCCGGGAGTGGCACAGATACGCAGTATTTT | CATSDLAGSGTDTQYF
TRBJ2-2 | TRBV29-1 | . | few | TGCAGCGTTGTGTCGAGAACCACCGGGGAGCTGTTTTTT | CSVVSRTTGELFF
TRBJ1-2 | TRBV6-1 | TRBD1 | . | TGTGCCAGCAGTCGACCGGGACAGGGCTCCTATGGCTACACCTTC | CASSRPGQGSYGYTF
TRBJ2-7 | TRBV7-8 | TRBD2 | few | TGTGCCAGCAGCTCCGTGGGCGGGAGTGAATACGAGCAGTACTTC | CASSSVGGSEYEQYF
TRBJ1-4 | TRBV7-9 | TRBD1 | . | TGTGCCAGCAGCTTAGCGCGGGGACAGTTCAATGAAAAACTGTTTTTT | CASSLARGQFNEKLFF